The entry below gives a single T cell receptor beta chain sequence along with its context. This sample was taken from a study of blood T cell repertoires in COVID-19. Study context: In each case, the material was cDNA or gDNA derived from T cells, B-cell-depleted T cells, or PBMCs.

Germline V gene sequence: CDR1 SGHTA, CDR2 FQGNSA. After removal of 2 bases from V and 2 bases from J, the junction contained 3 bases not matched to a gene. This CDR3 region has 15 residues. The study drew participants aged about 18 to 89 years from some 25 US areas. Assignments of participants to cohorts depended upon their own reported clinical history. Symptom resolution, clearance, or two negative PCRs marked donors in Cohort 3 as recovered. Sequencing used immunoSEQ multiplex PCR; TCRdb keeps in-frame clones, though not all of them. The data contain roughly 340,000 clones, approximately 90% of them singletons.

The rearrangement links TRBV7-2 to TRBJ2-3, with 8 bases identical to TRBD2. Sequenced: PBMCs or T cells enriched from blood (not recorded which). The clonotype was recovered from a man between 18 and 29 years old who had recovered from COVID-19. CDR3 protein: CASSLTTSVTDTQYF. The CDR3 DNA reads TGTGCCAGCAGCTTAACGACTAGCGTCACAGATACGCAGTATTTT.